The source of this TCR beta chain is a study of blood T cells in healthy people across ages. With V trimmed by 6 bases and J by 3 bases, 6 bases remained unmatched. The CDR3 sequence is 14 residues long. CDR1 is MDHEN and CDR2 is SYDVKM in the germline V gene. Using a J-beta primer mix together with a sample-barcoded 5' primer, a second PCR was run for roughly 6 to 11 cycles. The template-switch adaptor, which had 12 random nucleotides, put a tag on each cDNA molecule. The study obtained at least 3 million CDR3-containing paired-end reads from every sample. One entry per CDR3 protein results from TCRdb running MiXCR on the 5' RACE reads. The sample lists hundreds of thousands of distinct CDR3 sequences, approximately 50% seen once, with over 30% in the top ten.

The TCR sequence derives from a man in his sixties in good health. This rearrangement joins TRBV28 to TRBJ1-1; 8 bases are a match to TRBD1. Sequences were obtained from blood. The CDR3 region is CASSPQDRDTEAFF. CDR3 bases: TGTGCCAGCAGCCCCCAGGACAGGGACACTGAAGCTTTCTTT.